The table lists the clone carrying this T cell receptor (beta chain) with many counts. Its antigen is not identified. This specimen comes from a study of breast tumors, draining lymph nodes, adjacent tissues. Whole-study results and caveats: Tumor TCR diversity was below lymph nodes but above nontumor tissue. Luminal-like breast cancer showed significantly greater tumor-nontumor repertoire similarity than basal-like breast cancer did. The data were judged consistent with most tumor T cells coming from lymph node and expanding in tumor. Data only fit, rather than demonstrated, lymph node origin of most tumor T cells.

From the multiplex PCR reads, TCRdb called clonotypes with MiXCR, one entry per CDR3 protein. This repertoire shows more than 200,000 distinct CDR3 sequences, about 32% found once; its top ten account for approximately 1.4%. Samples came from axillary lymph nodes draining the breast cancer. Germline lookup yields CDR1 SNHLY and CDR2 FYNNEI. Trimming cost V 4 bases and J 2 bases, with 12 bases left between them. The CDR3 contains 15 residues. The receptor was derived from a female donor with breast cancer. Some clones in this sample may be carry-over from other donors' samples. The rearrangement joins TRBV2 to TRBJ1-5, with D possibly TRBD1 on 5 matching bases. Specimen: axillary lymph node tissue. This chain's CDR3 is CASSAQGMGNQPQHF. The CDR3 region has the DNA TGTGCCAGCAGTGCTCAGGGAATGGGCAATCAGCCCCAGCATTTT.